Following are 15 T cell receptor beta chains from one sample sequenced in a study of tumor-infiltrating lymphocytes in primary liver carcinoma. They got blood RNA out of unsorted whole blood and also pulled out germline DNA. TCR beta cDNA came from 400 to 500 ng total RNA, primed with a constant-region primer. Researchers made the TCR beta libraries by running three nested multiplex PCR rounds with slightly modified ARM-PCR. A C-beta reverse primer was combined with TRBV1-TRBV30 forward primers in the first two PCR rounds, and each round had around 11 cycles. Each CDR3 protein is one row after TCRdb ran MiXCR on the multiplex PCR reads. The sample carries approximately 330,000 distinct CDR3 sequences, approximately 64% recorded once. The specimen sequenced was peripheral blood. Every receptor here comes from a man between 40 and 49 years old with primary liver carcinoma and hepatitis B virus infection.

In the case of this clonotype: The junction departs from germline at one end; a sequencing error may be responsible. The V and J genes are TRBV11-3 and TRBJ2-5; 12 nucleotides align to TRBD2. Germline assignment: CDR1 SGHNT and CDR2 YENEEA. CDR3 size: 15 residues. The CDR3 nucleotides are TGTGCCTGCAGCCGTGGACTAGCGGGACGAGAGACCCAGTACTTC. Translation: CACSRGLAGRETQYF.

This chain joins TRBV28 and TRBJ1-1; D gene unclear. Germline CDR1 and CDR2: MDHEN and SYDVKM. V lost 9 bases and J 5 bases, leaving 22 bases between the germline ends. The CDR3 is made up of 15 amino acids. The CDR3 sequence: CASSARRRQFTEAFF. CDR3 nucleotides: TGTGCCAGTAGTGCCCGGAGGAGGCAGTTTACTGAAGCTTTCTTT.

As concerns this clonotype: This may arise from a read error, as a much more abundant clone is one base away. As DNA, the CDR3 is TGTGCCAGCAGTTATATGTTGGGACAGGGCGGTCAGCCCCAGCATTTT. This gives the protein CASSYMLGQGGQPQHF. The chain employs TRBV6-6 and TRBJ1-5; TRBD1 aligns across 9 bases. Trimming removed 3 bases from V and 6 bases from J; junction bases left unmatched: 9. The germline V gene has CDR1 MNHNY and CDR2 SVGAGI (reference sequence). The CDR3 extends over 16 amino acids.

The chain uses TRBV11-3 and TRBJ2-1, with a weak D call TRBD2 (6 bases). This CDR3 has 17 residues. V lost 4 bases to trimming and J lost 6 bases, with 22 bases between them. Looked up from germline, CDR1 is SGHNT and CDR2 is YENEEA. The CDR3 DNA reads as TGTGCCAGCAGCTCAATCAGGTCCCGGGACTGTTTCAATGAGCAGTTCTTC. Translating it yields CASSSIRSRDCFNEQFF.

This clonotype was observed a few times. The chain recombines TRBV4-1 with TRBJ2-1; 8 bases line up with TRBD2. The trim removed 4 bases at V and 7 bases at J, leaving 9 bases unmatched. There are 15 residues in the CDR3. Looked up from germline, CDR1 is MGHRA and CDR2 is YSYEKL. The CDR3 sequence is CASSLAEREWNEQFF. CDR3 nucleotide sequence: TGCGCCAGCAGCCTTGCCGAGCGGGAGTGGAATGAGCAGTTCTTC.

Points on this clonotype: A junction end diverges from the germline sequence, so it may reflect a read error. The chain has TRBV11-2 and TRBJ2-1, with no clear D. CDR3 size: 15 residues. Germline loops: CDR1 SGHAT, CDR2 FQNNGV. The CDR3 here is CASSLDLSATPVEFF. CDR3 DNA sequence: TGTGCCAGTAGCTTAGATCTAAGCGCTACCCCCGTAGAGTTCTTC. Full variable domain (outside the CDR3, taken from reference TRBV11-2 and TRBJ2-1): EAGVAQSPRYKIIEKRQSVAFWCNPISGHATLYWYQQILGQGPKLLIQFQNNGVVDDSQLPKDRFSAERLKGVDSTLKIQPAKLEDSAVYLCASSLDLSATPVEFFGPGTRLTVL.

This clonotype was seen once. The junction shows a germline mismatch at one end, possibly a read error. CDR3 coding DNA: TGTGCCAGCAGCCCCACGGAGGGGACACCAACGCTAGCCAAAAACATTCATTACTTC. It codes for CASSPTEGTPTLAKNIHYF. The chain couples TRBV11-2 to TRBJ2-4; D tentatively reads TRBD1 or TRBD2 (6 bases each). The CDR3 runs to 19 residues. CDR1 and CDR2 (germline): SGHAT, FQNNGV.

V is TRBV7-9 and J is TRBJ2-5; D gene unclear. The CDR3 covers 14 residues. Germline-derived CDR1 and CDR2 are SEHNR and FQNEAQ (reference sequence). V shed 6 bases and J shed 1 base, with 12 bases lying between them. The CDR3 sequence is CASSDLGAQETQYF. The DNA for the CDR3 is TGTGCCAGCAGTGATCTGGGCGCCCAAGAGACCCAGTACTTC.

CDR3 region: CASGDRMDSRSNQPQHF. CDR3 coding DNA: TGTGCCAGCGGGGACAGGATGGATTCGCGTAGCAATCAGCCCCAGCATTTT. The chain is built from TRBV28 and TRBJ1-5, with TRBD1 identical over 8 bases. Germline V CDR1 and CDR2: MDHEN, SYDVKM. The CDR3 contains 17 residues. J gave up 0 bases and V 8 bases, and 12 bases lay outside the gene matches.

This clonotype was counted at least ten times. The rearrangement links TRBV4-1 to TRBJ2-2; D unresolved. The CDR3 runs 12 residues. Trimming took 6 bases from V and 3 from J, leaving 5 bases between them. Germline V lookup: CDR1 MGHRA, CDR2 YSYEKL. The CDR3 is CASRAYTGELFF. The CDR3 DNA is TGCGCCAGCAGAGCGTACACCGGGGAGCTGTTTTTT.

As regards this clonotype: With a much larger clone just one base away, this may be a read error. The V call is TRBV6-1, the J call TRBJ1-5; D not resolved. Germline loops: CDR1 MNHNS, CDR2 SASEGT. The CDR3 has 15 amino acids. The V end lost 5 bases, the J end lost 5 bases, and 16 bases lay between the germline ends. The CDR3: CASSYNGGYYQPQHF. In DNA, the CDR3 is TGTGCCAGCAGTTACAACGGCGGGTATTATCAGCCCCAGCATTTT.

The V call is TRBV7-8, the J call TRBJ2-3, with TRBD2 identical over 7 bases. With V trimmed by 2 bases and J by 4 bases, 3 bases remained unmatched. CDR3 length: 14 residues. Germline V gene data show CDR1 as SGHVS and CDR2 as FQNEAQ. This CDR3 reads CASSLWGRADTQYF. The CDR3 coding sequence is TGTGCCAGCAGCTTATGGGGGAGGGCAGATACGCAGTATTTT.

The V call is TRBV6-2 or TRBV6-3, the J call TRBJ2-5; D gene uncertain. V was clipped by 10 bases and J by 2 bases, with 8 bases between them. Germline V gives CDR1 MNHEY, CDR2 SVGEGT. The CDR3 is 11 residues long. Here the CDR3 reads CANTQQETQYF. The CDR3 DNA reads as TGTGCCAACACTCAACAAGAGACCCAGTACTTC.

As DNA, the CDR3 is TGTGCCAGCAGACCCCTTAAAGCGGGATTTTCCTACGAGCAGTACTTC. Residues: CASRPLKAGFSYEQYF. The chain couples TRBV6-2 or TRBV6-3 to TRBJ2-7; TRBD2 matches 7 bases. V shed 6 bases, J shed 1 base, and the junction held 12 bases outside the gene matches. The CDR3 is 16 amino acids. The V gene's germline CDR1 is MNHEY and CDR2 SVGEGT.

To note about this clonotype: A single base separates this from a much larger clone, so it may be a read error. V usage is TRBV6-1 and J usage is TRBJ1-2; D is uncertain. The CDR3 extends over 16 amino acids. Per the germline V gene, CDR1 is MNHNS and CDR2 is SASEGT. This CDR3 reads CASSERLGGANYAYTF. In DNA, the CDR3 is TGTGCCAGCAGTGAACGGTTGGGTGGAGCTAACTATGCCTACACCTTC.